This T cell receptor (beta chain) was identified in a study of T-cell reconstitution after alpha-beta-depleted transplantation in children. Preparation of the TCRbeta library involved a method that used unique molecular identifiers. From the PCR reads, TCRdb called clonotypes with MiXCR, one entry per CDR3 protein. This table has about 640,000 distinct CDR3 sequences, approximately 16% appearing once. This clonotype was seen repeatedly, ten times or more. Germline V lookup: CDR1 DFQATT, CDR2 SNEGSKA (reference sequence). The V gene end was trimmed by 3 bases and the J gene end by 8 bases; junction bases not matched to a gene: 12. The CDR3 consists of 14 residues.

The J gene is TRBJ1-2, the V gene TRBV20-1, with 7 bases fitting TRBD1. The receptor comes from a human donor who donated a stem cell graft to a child with acute myeloid leukemia. Sequenced here: PBMCs from the stem cell graft donor, sampled from the stem cell graft. The CDR3 DNA is TGCAGTGCTAGCGATGCAGGGGGGGTCGGAGGCTACACCTTC. This encodes CSASDAGGVGGYTF.